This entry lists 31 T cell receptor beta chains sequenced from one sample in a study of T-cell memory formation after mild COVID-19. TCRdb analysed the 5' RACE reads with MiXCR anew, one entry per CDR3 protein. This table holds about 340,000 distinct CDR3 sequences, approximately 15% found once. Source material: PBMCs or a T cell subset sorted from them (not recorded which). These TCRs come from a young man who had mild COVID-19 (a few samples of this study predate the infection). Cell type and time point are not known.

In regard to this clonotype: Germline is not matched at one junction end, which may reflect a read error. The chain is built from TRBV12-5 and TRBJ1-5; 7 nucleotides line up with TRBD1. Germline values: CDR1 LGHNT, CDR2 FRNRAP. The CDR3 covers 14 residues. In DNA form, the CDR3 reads TGTGCTAGTGGTTTGCACAGGGGCAATCAGCACCAGCATTTT. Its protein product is CASGLHRGNQHQHF.

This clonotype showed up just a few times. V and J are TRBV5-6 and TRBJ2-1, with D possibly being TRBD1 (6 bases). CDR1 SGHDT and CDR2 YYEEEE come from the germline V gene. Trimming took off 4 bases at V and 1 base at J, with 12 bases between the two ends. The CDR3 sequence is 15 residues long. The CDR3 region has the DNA TGTGCCAGCAGCCGTCCGGGACATTCCTACAATGAGCAGTTCTTC. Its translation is CASSRPGHSYNEQFF. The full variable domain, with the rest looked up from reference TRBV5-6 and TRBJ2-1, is DAGVTQSPTHLIKTRGQQVTLRCSPKSGHDTVSWYQQALGQGPQFIFQYYEEEERQRGNFPDRFSGHQFPNYSSELNVNALLLGDSALYLCASSRPGHSYNEQFFGPGTRLTVL.

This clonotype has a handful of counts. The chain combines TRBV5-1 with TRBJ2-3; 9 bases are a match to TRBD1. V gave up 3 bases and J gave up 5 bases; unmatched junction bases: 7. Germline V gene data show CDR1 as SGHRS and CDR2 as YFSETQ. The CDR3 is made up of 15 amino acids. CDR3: CASSWEGQGQDTQYF. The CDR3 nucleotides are TGCGCCAGCAGCTGGGAGGGACAGGGACAAGATACGCAGTATTTT.

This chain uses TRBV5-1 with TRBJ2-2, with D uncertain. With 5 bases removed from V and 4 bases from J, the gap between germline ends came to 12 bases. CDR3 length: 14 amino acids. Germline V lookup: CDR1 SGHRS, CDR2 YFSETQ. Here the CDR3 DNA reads TGCGCCAGCAGTGCCTCCTTGGCCACCGGGGAGCTGTTTTTT. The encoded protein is CASSASLATGELFF.

The CDR3 spells CASSPGSTGVGGELFF. Here the CDR3 DNA reads TGTGCCAGCAGCCCTGGATCGACAGGGGTCGGCGGGGAGCTGTTTTTT. This rearrangement joins TRBV7-9 to TRBJ2-2, with 8 nucleotides matching TRBD1. V lost 5 bases and J lost 7; bases outside the gene matches: 12. Germline-derived CDR1 and CDR2 are SEHNR and FQNEAQ (reference sequence). The CDR3 covers 16 residues.

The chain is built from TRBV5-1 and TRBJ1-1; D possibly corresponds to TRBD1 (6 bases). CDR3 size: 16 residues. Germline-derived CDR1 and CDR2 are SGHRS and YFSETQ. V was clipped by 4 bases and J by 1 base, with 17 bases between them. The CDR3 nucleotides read TGCGCCAGCAGCCCCGGGAGGGGGGCTGCGAACACTGAAGCTTTCTTT. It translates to CASSPGRGAANTEAFF.

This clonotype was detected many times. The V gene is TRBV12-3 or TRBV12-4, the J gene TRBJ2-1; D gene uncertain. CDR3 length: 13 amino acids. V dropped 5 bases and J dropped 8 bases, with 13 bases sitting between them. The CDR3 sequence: CASSPVGTDEQFF. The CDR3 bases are TGTGCCAGCAGTCCGGTAGGCACCGATGAGCAGTTCTTC.

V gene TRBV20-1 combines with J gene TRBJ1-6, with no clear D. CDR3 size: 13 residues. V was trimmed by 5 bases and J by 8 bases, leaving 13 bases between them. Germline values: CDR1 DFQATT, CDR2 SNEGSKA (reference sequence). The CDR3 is CSALHAADSPLHF. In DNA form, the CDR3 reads TGCAGTGCTCTTCACGCCGCCGATTCACCCCTCCACTTT.

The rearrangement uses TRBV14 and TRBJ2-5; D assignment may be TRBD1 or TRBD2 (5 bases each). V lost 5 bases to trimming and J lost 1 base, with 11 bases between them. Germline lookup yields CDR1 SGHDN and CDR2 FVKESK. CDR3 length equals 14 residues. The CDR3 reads CASSFRDLQETQYF. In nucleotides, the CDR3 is TGTGCCAGCAGCTTCCGGGACCTCCAAGAGACCCAGTACTTC.

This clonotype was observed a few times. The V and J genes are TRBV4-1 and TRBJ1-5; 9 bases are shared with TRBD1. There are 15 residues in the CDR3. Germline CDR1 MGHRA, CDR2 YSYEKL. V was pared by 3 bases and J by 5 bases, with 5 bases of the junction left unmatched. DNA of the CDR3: TGCGCCAGCAGCCATGGGGACAGGGATGATCAGCCCCAGCATTTT. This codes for CASSHGDRDDQPQHF.

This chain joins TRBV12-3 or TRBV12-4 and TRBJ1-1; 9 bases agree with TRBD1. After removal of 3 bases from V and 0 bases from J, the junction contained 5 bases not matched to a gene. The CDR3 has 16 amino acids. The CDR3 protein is CASSFGTGTMNTEAFF. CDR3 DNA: TGTGCCAGCAGTTTTGGGACAGGGACGATGAACACTGAAGCTTTCTTT.

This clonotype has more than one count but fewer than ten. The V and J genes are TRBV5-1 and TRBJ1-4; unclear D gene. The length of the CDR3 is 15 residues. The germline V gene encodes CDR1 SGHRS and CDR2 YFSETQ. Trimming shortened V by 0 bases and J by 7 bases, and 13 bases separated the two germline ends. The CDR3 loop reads CASSLDGFGSEKLFF. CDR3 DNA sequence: TGCGCCAGCAGCTTGGATGGGTTTGGTTCTGAAAAACTGTTTTTT.

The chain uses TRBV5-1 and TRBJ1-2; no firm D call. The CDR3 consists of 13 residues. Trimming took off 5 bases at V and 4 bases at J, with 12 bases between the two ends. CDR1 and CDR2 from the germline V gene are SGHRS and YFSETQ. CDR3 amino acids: CASSPDGRYGYTF. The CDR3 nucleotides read TGCGCCAGCAGTCCAGACGGTCGCTATGGCTACACCTTC.

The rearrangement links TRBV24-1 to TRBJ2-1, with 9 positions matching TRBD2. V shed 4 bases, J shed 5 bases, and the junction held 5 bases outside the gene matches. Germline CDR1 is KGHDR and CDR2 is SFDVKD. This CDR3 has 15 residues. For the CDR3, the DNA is TGTGCCACCAGTGACACGACTAGCGGAAACAATGAGCAGTTCTTC. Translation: CATSDTTSGNNEQFF.

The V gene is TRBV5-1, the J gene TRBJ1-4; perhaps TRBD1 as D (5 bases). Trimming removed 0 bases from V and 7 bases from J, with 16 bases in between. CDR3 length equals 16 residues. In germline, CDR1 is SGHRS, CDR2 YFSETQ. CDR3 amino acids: CASSLETLGGSEKLFF. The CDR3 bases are TGCGCCAGCAGCTTGGAAACTCTGGGGGGGAGTGAAAAACTGTTTTTT.

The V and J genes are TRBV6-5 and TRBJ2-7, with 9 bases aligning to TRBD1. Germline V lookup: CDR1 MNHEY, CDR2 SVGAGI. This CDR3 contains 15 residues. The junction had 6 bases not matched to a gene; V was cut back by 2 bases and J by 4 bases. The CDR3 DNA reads TGTGCCAGCAGTTACACACCGGGACAGGGATACGAGCAGTACTTC. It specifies CASSYTPGQGYEQYF.

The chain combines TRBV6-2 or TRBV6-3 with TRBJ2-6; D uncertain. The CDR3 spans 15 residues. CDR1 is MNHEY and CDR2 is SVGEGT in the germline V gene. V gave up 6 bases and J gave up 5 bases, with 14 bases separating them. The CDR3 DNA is TGTGCCAGCAGCTTAGGTGGGGTTTGGGCCAACGTCCTGACTTTC. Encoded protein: CASSLGGVWANVLTF.

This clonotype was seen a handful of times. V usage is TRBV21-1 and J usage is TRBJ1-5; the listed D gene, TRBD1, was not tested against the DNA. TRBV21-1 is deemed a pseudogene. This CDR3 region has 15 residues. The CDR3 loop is CASSKGHEGDQPQHF. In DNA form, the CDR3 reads TGTGCCAGCAGCAAAGGACACGAGGGGGATCAGCCCCAGCATTTT.

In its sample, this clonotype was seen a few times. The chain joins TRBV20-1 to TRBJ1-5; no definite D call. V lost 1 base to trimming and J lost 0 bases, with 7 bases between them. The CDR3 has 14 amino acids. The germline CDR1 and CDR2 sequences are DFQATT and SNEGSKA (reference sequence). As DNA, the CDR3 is TGCAGTGCTAGAGGAGGCTTTAGCAATCAGCCCCAGCATTTT. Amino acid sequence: CSARGGFSNQPQHF.

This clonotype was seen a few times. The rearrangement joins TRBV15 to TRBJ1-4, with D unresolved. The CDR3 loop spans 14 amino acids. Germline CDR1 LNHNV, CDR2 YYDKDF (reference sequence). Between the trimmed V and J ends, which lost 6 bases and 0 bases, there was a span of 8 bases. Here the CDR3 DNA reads TGTGCCACCAGGGGCGAGGCAACTAATGAAAAACTGTTTTTT. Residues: CATRGEATNEKLFF. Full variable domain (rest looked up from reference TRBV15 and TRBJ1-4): DAMVIQNPRYQVTQFGKPVTLSCSQTLNHNVMYWYQQKSSQAPKLLFHYYDKDFNNEADTPDNFQSRRPNTSFCFLDIRSPGLGDTAMYLCATRGEATNEKLFFGSGTQLSVL.

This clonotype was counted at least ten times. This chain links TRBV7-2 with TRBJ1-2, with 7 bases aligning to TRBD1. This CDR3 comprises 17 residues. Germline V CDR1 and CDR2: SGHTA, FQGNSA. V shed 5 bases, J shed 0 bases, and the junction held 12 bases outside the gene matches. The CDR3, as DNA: TGTGCCAGCAGCCCCTTCCCTCAGGGGGACGCTAACTATGGCTACACCTTC. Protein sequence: CASSPFPQGDANYGYTF.

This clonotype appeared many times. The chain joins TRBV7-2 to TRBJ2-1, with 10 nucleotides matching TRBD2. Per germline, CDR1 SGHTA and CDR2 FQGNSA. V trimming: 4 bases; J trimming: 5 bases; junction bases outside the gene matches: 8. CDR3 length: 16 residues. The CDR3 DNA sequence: TGTGCCAGCAGCTCCAGATTTAGCGGGGGGAACAATGAGCAGTTCTTC. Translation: CASSSRFSGGNNEQFF.

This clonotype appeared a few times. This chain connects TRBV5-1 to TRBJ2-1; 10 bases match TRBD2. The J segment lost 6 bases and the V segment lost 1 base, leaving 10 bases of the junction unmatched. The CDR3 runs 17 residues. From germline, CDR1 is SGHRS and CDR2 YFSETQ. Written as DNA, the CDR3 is TGCGCCAGCAGCTTGCCTTCTACGCTAGCGGGGGCCAATGAGCAGTTCTTC. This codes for CASSLPSTLAGANEQFF.

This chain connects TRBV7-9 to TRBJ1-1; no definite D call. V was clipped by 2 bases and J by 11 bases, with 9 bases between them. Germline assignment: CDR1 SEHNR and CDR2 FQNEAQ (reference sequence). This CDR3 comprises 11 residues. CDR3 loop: CASSLTSEAFF. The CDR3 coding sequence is TGTGCCAGCAGCTTAACATCGGAGGCTTTCTTT.

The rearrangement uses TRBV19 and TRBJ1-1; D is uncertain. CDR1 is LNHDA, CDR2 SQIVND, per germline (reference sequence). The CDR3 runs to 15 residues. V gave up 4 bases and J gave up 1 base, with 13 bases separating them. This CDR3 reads CASSTTWTSNTEAFF. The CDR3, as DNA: TGTGCCAGTAGTACCACCTGGACCTCGAACACTGAAGCTTTCTTT.

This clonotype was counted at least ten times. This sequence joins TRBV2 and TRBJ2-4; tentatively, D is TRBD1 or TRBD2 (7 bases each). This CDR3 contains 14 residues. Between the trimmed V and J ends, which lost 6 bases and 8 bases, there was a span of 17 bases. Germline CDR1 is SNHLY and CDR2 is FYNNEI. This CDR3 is CASSTRGGRDIQYF. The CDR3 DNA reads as TGTGCCAGCAGCACCAGGGGGGGCAGGGACATTCAGTACTTC.

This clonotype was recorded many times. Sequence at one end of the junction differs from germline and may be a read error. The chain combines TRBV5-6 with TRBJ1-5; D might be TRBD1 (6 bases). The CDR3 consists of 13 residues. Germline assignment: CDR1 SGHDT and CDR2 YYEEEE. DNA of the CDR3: TGTGCCAGCAGTTTGGGAGGGGGTCAGCCCCAGCATTTT. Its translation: CASSLGGGQPQHF.

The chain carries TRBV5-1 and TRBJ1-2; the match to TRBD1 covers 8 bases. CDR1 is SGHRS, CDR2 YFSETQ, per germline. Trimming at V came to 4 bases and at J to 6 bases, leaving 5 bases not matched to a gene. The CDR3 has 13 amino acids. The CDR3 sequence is CASSVTGANGYTF. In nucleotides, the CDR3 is TGCGCCAGCAGCGTGACAGGGGCGAATGGCTACACCTTC.

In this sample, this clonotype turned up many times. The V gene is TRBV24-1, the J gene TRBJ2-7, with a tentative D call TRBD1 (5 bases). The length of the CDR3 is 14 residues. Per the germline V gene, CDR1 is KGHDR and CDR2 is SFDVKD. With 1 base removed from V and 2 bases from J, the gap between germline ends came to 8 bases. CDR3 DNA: TGTGCCACCAGTGATTTTCGACAGCCCTACGAGCAGTACGTC. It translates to CATSDFRQPYEQYV.

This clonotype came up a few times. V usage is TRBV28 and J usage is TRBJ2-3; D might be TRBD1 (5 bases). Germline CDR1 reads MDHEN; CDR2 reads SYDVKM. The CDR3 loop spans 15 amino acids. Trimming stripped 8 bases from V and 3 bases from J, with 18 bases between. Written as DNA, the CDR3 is TGTGCCAGCCTAGGGTCGACAGAAGGTACAGATACGCAGTATTTT. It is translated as CASLGSTEGTDTQYF.

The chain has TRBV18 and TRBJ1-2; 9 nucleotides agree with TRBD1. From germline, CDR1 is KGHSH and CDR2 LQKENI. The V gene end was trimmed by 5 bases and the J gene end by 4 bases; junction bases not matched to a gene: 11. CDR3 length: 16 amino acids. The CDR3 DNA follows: TGTGCCAGCTCAGCTACCCCGGGACAGGGTGGCTATGGCTACACCTTC. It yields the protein CASSATPGQGGYGYTF.